This T cell receptor (beta chain) was sequenced in a study of human T cells and chemical hapten exposure. V lost 1 base and J lost 3; bases outside the gene matches: 4. The CDR3 is 16 residues long. In germline, CDR1 is KGHDR, CDR2 SFDVKD. TCRdb reprocessed the RACE reads via MiXCR and lists one record per CDR3 protein. The sample records tens of thousands of distinct CDR3 sequences, over 9.5% being singletons. Time point described: patch test 1, 2 weeks after DPC sensitization. The treatment here: therapeutic diphenylcyclopropenone sensitization with weekly scalp DPC. Phlebotomy was performed prior to application of every patch test.

The clonotype comes from a man between 35 and 55 years old with alopecia areata. Some clones in this sample may be carry-over from other donors' samples. V gene TRBV24-1 combines with J gene TRBJ1-5; 8 bases fit TRBD1. The sample was whole blood, taken in connection with sensitization to the hapten diphenylcyclopropenone (DPC). The CDR3 region is CATSDLDRGVNQPQHF. In DNA form, the CDR3 reads TGTGCCACCAGTGATTTAGACAGGGGCGTCAATCAGCCCCAGCATTTT.